Sequencing of this TCR beta chain was carried out in a study of T cell repertoires in cytomegalovirus infection. As for the study in general: HLA-C-restricted CMV epitopes, recently identified, and well-studied HLA-B-restricted ones were used by the study. Based on public TCR beta signatures, there were indications of CMV infection and of a matching HLA type.

The CDR3 runs to 15 residues. The V gene's germline CDR1 is LGHNT and CDR2 FRNRAP. V was trimmed by 0 bases and J by 1 base, leaving 6 bases between them. Comment on this clonotype: The antigen is unknown.

TCRdb reanalysed the reads using MiXCR and keeps one entry per CDR3 protein. This table holds around 900,000 distinct CDR3 sequences, around 30% found once. Overall study results and limits: Frequencies of public TCR beta families were cumulated, and this identified carriers of CMV plus the relevant HLA. HLA-C-restricted CMV-specific TCR beta clonotypes were dominant in the ex vivo response.

The source of this sequence is a human donor in good health (CMV status not recorded). Some clones in this sample may be carry-over from other donors' samples. V usage is TRBV12-5 and J usage is TRBJ2-2, with a possible D match to TRBD1 (5 bases). The specimen comprised cultured CD8+ T cells from PBMCs, sampled from culture after CMV antigen stimulation. CDR3 region: CASGLVGRNTGELFF. Written as DNA, the CDR3 is TGTGCTAGTGGTTTGGTGGGGCGGAACACCGGGGAGCTGTTTTTT.